A single sample is the source of the 9 T cell receptor beta chains below, sequenced in a study of blood T cell repertoires in COVID-19. The assay was immunoSEQ multiplex PCR, and TCRdb's table has in-frame clones only and misses some. Here the sample spans approximately 76,000 clones, 88% being singletons. Sequencing used peripheral blood. The source is a human donor in a cohort sampled during active COVID-19.

This chain connects TRBV14 to TRBJ2-7; a possible D gene is TRBD1 (6 bases). Germline-derived CDR1 and CDR2 are SGHDN and FVKESK. The CDR3 sequence is 15 residues long. Trimming removed 0 bases from V and 5 bases from J, with 14 bases in between. The CDR3 is CASSQDQGPLHEQYF. CDR3 DNA sequence: TGTGCCAGCAGCCAAGATCAGGGGCCCCTGCACGAGCAGTACTTC.

CDR3 residues: CASSEGGESYGYTF. CDR3 nucleotide sequence: TGTGCCAGCAGTGAAGGGGGGGAAAGCTATGGCTACACCTTC. V and J are TRBV2 and TRBJ1-2, with D possibly matching TRBD1 (5 bases). This CDR3 is 14 amino acids long. The V and J ends lost 1 base and 4 bases respectively, with 10 bases between them. Germline V lookup: CDR1 SNHLY, CDR2 FYNNEI.

The chain employs TRBV7-9 and TRBJ2-3; 7 nucleotides line up with TRBD1. The germline gives CDR1 SEHNR, CDR2 FQNEAQ (reference sequence). The CDR3 runs 16 residues. V gave up 5 bases and J gave up 4 bases; unmatched junction bases: 12. The CDR3 spells CASSALQGVRADTQYF. CDR3 nucleotides: TGTGCCAGCAGCGCCCTCCAGGGGGTGCGGGCAGATACGCAGTATTTT.

This chain connects TRBV7-2 to TRBJ2-1, with 7 bases aligning to TRBD1. This CDR3 contains 13 residues. The junction had 3 bases not matched to a gene; V was cut back by 8 bases and J by 2 bases. Germline loops: CDR1 SGHTA, CDR2 FQGNSA. The CDR3 reads CASGDRAYNEQFF. The CDR3 DNA reads as TGTGCCAGCGGCGACAGGGCCTACAATGAGCAGTTCTTC.

This clone was detected only once. V is TRBV19 and J is TRBJ1-5, with D unclear. CDR1 LNHDA and CDR2 SQIVND come from the germline V gene (reference sequence). The CDR3 is made up of 16 amino acids. The V gene lost 3 bases and the J gene lost 3 bases, with 15 bases spanning the gap. CDR3 protein: CASSITGARLNQPQHF. CDR3 DNA: TGTGCCAGTAGTATTACTGGAGCTAGGCTCAATCAGCCCCAGCATTTT.

The rearrangement joins TRBV18 to TRBJ1-1; D remains ambiguous. Trimming removed 0 bases from V and 6 bases from J, with 8 bases in between. The V gene's germline CDR1 is KGHSH and CDR2 LQKENI. The CDR3 totals 13 residues. This CDR3 reads CASSPPILAEAFF. The CDR3 bases are TGTGCCAGCTCACCACCGATCTTAGCTGAAGCTTTCTTT.

V gene TRBV27 combines with J gene TRBJ2-5; a possible D gene is TRBD1 (5 bases). CDR1 is MNHEY, CDR2 SMNVEV, per germline (reference sequence). This CDR3 region has 16 residues. With 0 bases removed from V and 5 bases from J, the gap between germline ends came to 16 bases. The CDR3, as DNA: TGTGCCAGCAGTTTATCGTTTTCAGGGTTTAGGGAGACCCAGTACTTC. Residues: CASSLSFSGFRETQYF.

The gene calls are TRBV2 and TRBJ2-3; 8 bases align to TRBD2. This CDR3 contains 15 residues. CDR1 is SNHLY and CDR2 is FYNNEI in the germline V gene. The ends lost 7 bases at V and 3 bases at J; junction bases unmatched: 9. CDR3 sequence (DNA): TGTGCCAGCAATGTCGCGGGGGGAAGTACAGATACGCAGTATTTT. Protein product: CASNVAGGSTDTQYF.

The chain combines TRBV5-1 with TRBJ2-2, with TRBD1 as a possible D gene (7 bases). Trimming cost V 7 bases and J 2 bases, with 15 bases left between them. The germline gives CDR1 SGHRS, CDR2 YFSETQ. This CDR3 is built from 15 residues. The CDR3 region has the DNA TGCGCCAGCCACCAGGGGGGTGACAACACCGGGGAGCTGTTTTTT. This sequence encodes CASHQGGDNTGELFF.